A single sample gave rise to the 31 T cell receptor beta chains below, sequenced in a study of OX40 agonist ivuxolimab in advanced cancers. Libraries were prepared by immunoSEQ multiplex PCR; TCRdb keeps only in-frame clonotypes and omits some of them. This sample has roughly 92,000 clones; roughly nine tenths occur once, and the top ten carry about 8.5%. The sample in question was CD4+ or CD8+ T cells sorted from blood, obtained in a trial of the OX40 agonist ivuxolimab. Receptors were obtained from an adult with an advanced solid tumor such as melanoma, head and neck, liver or kidney cancer.

The J gene is TRBJ1-1, the V gene TRBV7-9, with a possible D match to TRBD1 (5 bases). This CDR3 is 12 amino acids long. The germline gives CDR1 SEHNR, CDR2 FQNEAQ (reference sequence). Trimming took off 1 base at V and 8 bases at J, with 8 bases between the two ends. CDR3 DNA: TGTGCCAGCAGCTTAGGACGGGGCGAAGCTTTCTTT. Encoded protein: CASSLGRGEAFF.

The chain uses TRBV11-2 and TRBJ2-3, with D possibly being TRBD2 (5 bases). Per the germline V gene, CDR1 is SGHAT and CDR2 is FQNNGV. The CDR3 has 16 residues. V lost 5 bases, J lost 2 bases, and 17 bases lay in between. Here the CDR3 reads CASSPRGLAHTDTQYF. Here the CDR3 DNA reads TGTGCCAGCAGCCCTAGAGGGTTGGCCCACACAGATACGCAGTATTTT. Full variable domain (outside the CDR3, taken from reference TRBV11-2 and TRBJ2-3): EAGVAQSPRYKIIEKRQSVAFWCNPISGHATLYWYQQILGQGPKLLIQFQNNGVVDDSQLPKDRFSAERLKGVDSTLKIQPAKLEDSAVYLCASSPRGLAHTDTQYFGPGTRLTVL.

The chain recombines TRBV6-1 with TRBJ2-2; D is unclear. The CDR3 is 15 amino acids. The ends were cut back, 1 base at V and 2 bases at J, with 8 bases in the middle. Germline-derived CDR1 and CDR2 are MNHNS and SASEGT. The DNA for the CDR3 is TGTGCCAGCAGTGAAGGCCCCGATAACACCGGGGAGCTGTTTTTT. Translation: CASSEGPDNTGELFF.

This clone has ten or more counts. J is TRBJ2-2 and V is TRBV5-1, with TRBD1 as a possible D gene (5 bases). The CDR3 has 16 residues. In germline, CDR1 is SGHRS, CDR2 YFSETQ. V was shortened by 4 bases and J by 0 bases, with 13 bases between the two germline ends. Here the CDR3 DNA reads TGCGCCAGCAGCCCCAGACAGAACCCGAACACCGGGGAGCTGTTTTTT. This encodes CASSPRQNPNTGELFF.

The chain has TRBV12-2 and TRBJ2-7; the table assigns TRBD1, which was not confirmed against the DNA. TRBV12-2 is a documented pseudogene. This CDR3 is 16 amino acids long. The CDR3 reads CASRLEGQGPTGEQYF. CDR3 sequence (DNA): TGTGCAAGTCGCTTAGAAGGACAGGGCCCTACCGGGGAGCAGTACTTC.

The CDR3 region has the DNA TGTGCCAGCTATGGGGGACCGGACTTTATTGAGCAGTTCTTC. Amino acid sequence: CASYGGPDFIEQFF. V gene TRBV6-1 combines with J gene TRBJ2-1; perhaps D is TRBD1 or TRBD2 (5 bases each). Trimming cost V 8 bases and J 9 bases, with 20 bases left between them. Looked up from germline, CDR1 is MNHNS and CDR2 is SASEGT. The CDR3 runs to 14 residues.

The chain uses TRBV30 and TRBJ2-7; a weak D match, TRBD2 (6 bases). The germline V and J ends were trimmed by 1 base and 1 base, with 8 bases remaining between them. The germline V gene encodes CDR1 GTSNPN and CDR2 SVGIG (reference sequence). There are 13 residues in the CDR3. This CDR3 is CAWSDSGSYEQYF. The CDR3 DNA sequence: TGTGCCTGGAGTGATAGCGGTTCCTACGAGCAGTACTTC.

The chain uses TRBV27 and TRBJ2-7; TRBD2 matches at 8 bases. This CDR3 has 14 residues. Per germline, CDR1 MNHEY and CDR2 SMNVEV (reference sequence). The ends lost 3 bases at V and 5 bases at J; junction bases unmatched: 6. CDR3 amino acids: CASSFSGTSNEQYF. The CDR3 nucleotides are TGTGCCAGCAGTTTCTCCGGGACTAGTAACGAGCAGTACTTC.

The CDR3 DNA is TGTGCCAGCACCGCACCGGGACAGGACACAGATACGCAGTATTTT. Translated: CASTAPGQDTDTQYF. V usage is TRBV7-2 and J usage is TRBJ2-3; the match to TRBD1 covers 8 bases. With V trimmed by 7 bases and J by 2 bases, 8 bases remained unmatched. The CDR3 totals 15 residues. Germline CDR1 is SGHTA and CDR2 is FQGNSA. The full variable domain, in which reference TRBV7-2 and TRBJ2-3 provide the parts outside the CDR3, is GAGVSQSPSNKVTEKGKDVELRCDPISGHTALYWYRQSLGQGLEFLIYFQGNSAPDKSGLPSDRFSAERTGGSVSTLTIQRTQQEDSAVYLCASTAPGQDTDTQYFGPGTRLTVL.

The chain couples TRBV18 to TRBJ2-3, with TRBD2 matching 7 bases. CDR1 KGHSH and CDR2 LQKENI come from the germline V gene. The trim removed 2 bases at V and 2 bases at J, leaving 4 bases unmatched. CDR3 length: 15 amino acids. The CDR3 reads CASSPGAGYTDTQYF. DNA for the CDR3: TGTGCCAGCTCACCAGGAGCGGGGTACACAGATACGCAGTATTTT.

The chain joins TRBV19 to TRBJ2-2; 7 bases fit TRBD1. The CDR3 contains 16 residues. Germline V gives CDR1 LNHDA, CDR2 SQIVND (reference sequence). The junction had 12 bases not matched to a gene; V was cut back by 5 bases and J by 6 bases. CDR3 sequence reads: CASSWRTGDSAGELFF. The CDR3 nucleotides read TGTGCCAGTAGTTGGAGAACAGGGGATTCCGCCGGGGAGCTGTTTTTT.

The chain couples TRBV7-9 to TRBJ2-1; D call uncertain. This CDR3 has 14 amino acids. Trimming pared 5 bases from V and 1 base from J, leaving 9 bases between. Germline V CDR1 and CDR2: SEHNR, FQNEAQ (reference sequence). The CDR3: CASSPTNSYNEQFF. CDR3 sequence (DNA): TGTGCCAGCAGCCCCACTAATTCCTACAATGAGCAGTTCTTC.

This rearrangement joins TRBV29-1 to TRBJ2-1; 8 nucleotides match TRBD2. Unmatched junction bases numbered 19, after V lost 7 bases and J lost 5 bases. Germline-derived CDR1 and CDR2 are SQVTM and ANQGSEA. This CDR3 comprises 17 residues. CDR3 amino acids: CSAPLALAGLGHNEQFF. The CDR3 nucleotides read TGCAGCGCCCCCTTGGCGCTAGCGGGCTTGGGCCACAATGAGCAGTTCTTC.

The V call is TRBV10-1, the J call TRBJ2-2, with D unclear. Trimming removed 3 bases from V and 4 bases from J, with 6 bases in between. There are 13 residues in the CDR3. Per germline, CDR1 WNHNN and CDR2 SYGVQD (reference sequence). CDR3 in DNA: TGCGCCAGCAGTGATCAGTTCACCGGGGAGCTGTTTTTT. Protein product: CASSDQFTGELFF.

This rearrangement joins TRBV28 to TRBJ1-4; D may be TRBD1 (6 bases). The CDR3 consists of 14 residues. The V end was cut by 6 bases, the J end by 6 bases, with 14 bases between. Germline-derived CDR1 and CDR2 are MDHEN and SYDVKM. CDR3 nucleotide sequence: TGTGCCAGCAGCGTCACAGGGATTCATGAAAAACTGTTTTTT. Amino acids: CASSVTGIHEKLFF.

The chain employs TRBV4-1 and TRBJ2-7; D is perhaps TRBD2 (6 bases). The germline gives CDR1 MGHRA, CDR2 YSYEKL. Trimming left V 4 bases short and J 0 bases short, with 16 bases between. The CDR3 length is 16 residues. CDR3 nucleotides: TGCGCCAGCAGCCGCTGGGCGGGACCCGACTCCTACGAGCAGTACTTC. Translated, it gives CASSRWAGPDSYEQYF.

The chain joins TRBV6-4 to TRBJ2-2, with D unclear. The germline V gene encodes CDR1 MRHNA and CDR2 SNTAGT. The CDR3 is 13 amino acids. V was shortened by 6 bases and J by 1 base, with 6 bases between the two germline ends. In DNA form, the CDR3 reads TGTGCCAGCAGGGGAAAGAACACCGGGGAGCTGTTTTTT. It is translated as CASRGKNTGELFF.

The chain employs TRBV5-1 and TRBJ2-1; 7 nucleotides line up with TRBD1. Germline CDR1 SGHRS, CDR2 YFSETQ. The CDR3 has 15 residues. J was trimmed by 2 bases and V by 0 bases; bases with no gene match: 2. The CDR3 DNA reads TGCGCCAGCAGCTTGGGGCAGGGGGCCTACAATGAGCAGTTCTTC. It is translated as CASSLGQGAYNEQFF.

The chain joins TRBV9 to TRBJ2-3, with D perhaps matching TRBD2 (7 bases). CDR1 is SGDLS and CDR2 is YYNGEE in the germline V gene. This CDR3 has 12 amino acids. V shed 7 bases and J shed 5 bases, with 11 bases lying between them. The CDR3 sequence is CASGEGGDTQYF. CDR3 in DNA: TGTGCCAGCGGGGAGGGGGGAGATACGCAGTATTTT.

This clone was picked up a small number of times. V is TRBV5-6 and J is TRBJ1-2; no definite D call. Trimming shortened V by 0 bases and J by 4 bases, and 7 bases separated the two germline ends. Germline CDR1 reads SGHDT; CDR2 reads YYEEEE. This CDR3 region has 13 residues. DNA of the CDR3: TGTGCCAGCAGCTTGGGTCTCCCCTATGGCTACACCTTC. Protein sequence: CASSLGLPYGYTF.

The rearrangement uses TRBV19 and TRBJ1-1, with D hard to call. The CDR3 runs 13 residues. In germline, CDR1 is LNHDA, CDR2 SQIVND (reference sequence). The ends were cut back, 1 base at V and 3 bases at J, with 6 bases in the middle. This CDR3 is CASSIGLYTEAFF. The CDR3 DNA reads as TGTGCCAGTAGTATAGGACTGTACACTGAAGCTTTCTTT.

The chain combines TRBV7-2 with TRBJ2-1, with 8 positions matching TRBD2. J lost 5 bases, V lost 5 bases, and 5 bases had no gene match. Germline V gene sequence: CDR1 SGHTA, CDR2 FQGNSA. The CDR3 covers 14 residues. The CDR3 spells CASSLSGNDNEQFF. CDR3 in DNA: TGTGCCAGCAGCCTTAGCGGGAACGACAATGAGCAGTTCTTC.

The chain joins TRBV11-2 to TRBJ2-1; 9 bases agree with TRBD2. Trimming took 1 base from V and 2 from J; bases not matched to a gene: 3. Germline V CDR1 and CDR2: SGHAT, FQNNGV. The CDR3 is 16 amino acids. The CDR3 nucleotides are TGTGCCAGCAGCTTAGGACGCGGGAGGGCCTACAATGAGCAGTTCTTC. Translating it yields CASSLGRGRAYNEQFF.

This chain links TRBV6-5 with TRBJ2-5, with TRBD1 matching 7 bases. Germline values: CDR1 MNHEY, CDR2 SVGAGI. V lost 7 bases to trimming and J lost 2 bases; unmatched junction nucleotides: 10. The CDR3 runs to 15 residues. The CDR3 DNA sequence: TGTGCCAGCAATGATGAGGGGACAGCACAAGAGACCCAGTACTTC. Residues: CASNDEGTAQETQYF.

This rearrangement joins TRBV7-2 to TRBJ1-1; 7 bases align to TRBD1. Trimming removed 5 bases from V and 8 bases from J; junction bases left unmatched: 11. This CDR3 contains 14 residues. Germline CDR1 is SGHTA and CDR2 is FQGNSA. The CDR3 DNA reads TGTGCCAGCAGCCTAGGACAGGTTGGGGGGGAAGCTTTCTTT. Translation gives CASSLGQVGGEAFF.

This clone was found once. The chain links TRBV14 to TRBJ2-7, with D perhaps being TRBD1 or TRBD2 (6 bases each). This CDR3 is 13 amino acids long. Per germline, CDR1 SGHDN and CDR2 FVKESK. V dropped 6 bases and J dropped 4 bases, with 13 bases sitting between them. The CDR3 reads CASRGAGMYEQYF. DNA of the CDR3: TGTGCCAGCAGGGGGGCGGGAATGTACGAGCAGTACTTC.

J is TRBJ1-1 and V is TRBV6-5, with D maybe TRBD1 (6 bases). V lost 2 bases, J lost 5 bases, and 18 bases lay in between. From germline, CDR1 is MNHEY and CDR2 SVGAGI. CDR3 size: 16 residues. CDR3 in amino acids: CASSYTPGALGTEAFF. CDR3 DNA sequence: TGTGCCAGCAGTTACACCCCAGGGGCCCTCGGGACTGAAGCTTTCTTT.

The chain joins TRBV7-9 to TRBJ2-7, with TRBD2 matching over 7 bases. This CDR3 spans 14 amino acids. The V gene end was trimmed by 5 bases and the J gene end by 4 bases; junction bases not matched to a gene: 8. Germline CDR1 and CDR2: SEHNR and FQNEAQ (reference sequence). Here the CDR3 reads CASSHRDYFYEQYF. The CDR3 DNA follows: TGTGCCAGCAGCCACCGGGACTACTTTTACGAGCAGTACTTC.

The chain carries TRBV5-1 and TRBJ1-3; D is unclear. Germline V gene data show CDR1 as SGHRS and CDR2 as YFSETQ. Trimming removed 1 base from V and 2 bases from J, with 7 bases in between. The CDR3 length is 14 residues. This CDR3 is CASSLTGTGNTIYF. DNA of the CDR3: TGCGCCAGCAGCTTGACTGGAACTGGAAACACCATATATTTT.

This clone was found once. The chain recombines TRBV6-1 with TRBJ1-4; D may be TRBD1 (6 bases). Germline V lookup: CDR1 MNHNS, CDR2 SASEGT. V gave up 2 bases and J gave up 4 bases, with 14 bases separating them. The CDR3 has 16 residues. The CDR3 region has the DNA TGTGCCAGCAGTGAATATACAGGGCGGGATAATGAAAAACTGTTTTTT. Its protein is CASSEYTGRDNEKLFF.

The J gene is TRBJ2-7, the V gene TRBV7-9; D gene unclear. Per the germline V gene, CDR1 is SEHNR and CDR2 is FQNEAQ (reference sequence). V lost 6 bases to trimming and J lost 3 bases, with 15 bases between them. This CDR3 has 14 amino acids. The CDR3 reads CASSSVWASYEQYF. The CDR3 nucleotides are TGTGCCAGCAGTTCTGTATGGGCTAGCTACGAGCAGTACTTC.